A selection of T cell receptor beta chains follows, all from one sample in a study of TIL therapy for anti-PD-1-resistant metastatic lung cancer. TCRdb keeps only in-frame clones here, not all; method: immunoSEQ multiplex PCR. The sample holds approximately 45,000 clones; 65% to 80% are singletons and the top ten take about 14%. Source: blood, taken at baseline. Source of these receptors: a man aged 65 to 85 with non-small cell lung cancer. Both conserved end residues are part of each CDR3. The size field is filled for only some rows; it gives once, few, many or a size class.

CDR3 protein: CASRGQVRDQPQHF
V gene: TRBV2
clone size: many
J gene: TRBJ1-5

CDR3 protein: CASSLAGPYNEQFF
V gene: TRBV27
clone size: .
J gene: TRBJ2-1

CDR3 protein: CASSIPNQPQHF
V gene: TRBV19
clone size: few
J gene: TRBJ1-5

CDR3 protein: CASSLTGGLAYEQYF
V gene: TRBV28
clone size: .
J gene: TRBJ2-7

CDR3 protein: CASSLGGFDQPQHF
V gene: TRBV27
clone size: .
J gene: TRBJ1-5

CDR3 protein: CATSLNRLTYNEQFF
V gene: TRBV15
clone size: .
J gene: TRBJ2-1

CDR3 protein: CASSVGQGGTDTQYF
V gene: TRBV5-1
clone size: .
J gene: TRBJ2-3

CDR3 protein: CASSMSAYTDTQYF
V gene: TRBV19
clone size: .
J gene: TRBJ2-3

CDR3 protein: CASSTEETQYF
V gene: TRBV12-5
clone size: .
J gene: TRBJ2-5

CDR3 protein: CASRTIGVNTEAFF
V gene: TRBV27
clone size: .
J gene: TRBJ1-1

CDR3 protein: CASRDVTYEQYF
V gene: TRBV27
clone size: .
J gene: TRBJ2-7

CDR3 protein: CASTGSLVEAFF
V gene: TRBV28
clone size: .
J gene: TRBJ1-1

CDR3 protein: CASTIQITGEAGNTIYF
V gene: TRBV21-1
clone size: once
J gene: TRBJ1-3

CDR3 protein: CASSLRGLDTEAFF
V gene: TRBV28
clone size: .
J gene: TRBJ1-1

CDR3 protein: CASSMTDRETGELFF
V gene: TRBV19
clone size: .
J gene: TRBJ2-2

CDR3 protein: CASSRGTSGRYEQFF
V gene: TRBV14
clone size: .
J gene: TRBJ2-1

CDR3 protein: CASSETGLLYGYTF
V gene: TRBV6-5
clone size: .
J gene: TRBJ1-2

CDR3 protein: CATSRERTAAYGYTF
V gene: TRBV15
clone size: .
J gene: TRBJ1-2

CDR3 protein: CASRNRGQEPQHF
V gene: TRBV2
clone size: .
J gene: TRBJ1-5

CDR3 protein: CSVVNTGTGDGTEAFF
V gene: TRBV29-1
clone size: .
J gene: TRBJ1-1

CDR3 protein: CASSLMGSYNEQFF
V gene: TRBV7-3
clone size: .
J gene: TRBJ2-1

CDR3 protein: CASSPGQGATNEKLFF
V gene: TRBV25-1
clone size: .
J gene: TRBJ1-4

CDR3 protein: CASSNGQGSSPLHF
V gene: TRBV7-9
clone size: few
J gene: TRBJ1-6

CDR3 protein: CASSLRGTRNTEAFF
V gene: TRBV7-8
clone size: .
J gene: TRBJ1-1

CDR3 protein: CAISDSKTGGNEQFF
V gene: TRBV10-3
clone size: .
J gene: TRBJ2-1

CDR3 protein: CASNLEINTGELFF
V gene: TRBV5-1
clone size: few
J gene: TRBJ2-2

CDR3 protein: CASSLVGQGNSPLHF
V gene: TRBV7-9
clone size: .
J gene: TRBJ1-6

CDR3 protein: CAWSDLAGGWSYNEQFF
V gene: TRBV30
clone size: .
J gene: TRBJ2-1

CDR3 protein: CASSLWRDSSYEQYF
V gene: TRBV7-9
clone size: .
J gene: TRBJ2-7

CDR3 protein: CASSFRLAGTSTDTQYF
V gene: TRBV5-4
clone size: .
J gene: TRBJ2-3

CDR3 protein: CASSVGLRQDTEAFF
V gene: TRBV9
clone size: .
J gene: TRBJ1-1

CDR3 protein: CASRKTDNYGYTF
V gene: TRBV19
clone size: .
J gene: TRBJ1-2

CDR3 protein: CASSLGQGVYEQYF
V gene: TRBV19
clone size: .
J gene: TRBJ2-7

CDR3 protein: CASSGQFF
V gene: TRBV27
clone size: .
J gene: TRBJ2-1

CDR3 protein: CASSPIPTMNTEAFF
V gene: TRBV7-6
clone size: .
J gene: TRBJ1-1

CDR3 protein: CAWSRGGLGNNEQFF
V gene: TRBV30
clone size: .
J gene: TRBJ2-1

CDR3 protein: CASSLEGGRNYGYTF
V gene: TRBV5-4
clone size: once
J gene: TRBJ1-2

CDR3 protein: CASSYSTGTDEQFF
V gene: TRBV6-5
clone size: .
J gene: TRBJ2-1

CDR3 protein: CASSSDTPVPIF
V gene: TRBV28
clone size: .
J gene: TRBJ1-1

CDR3 protein: CASSLVVLQTQETQYF
V gene: TRBV11-2
clone size: once
J gene: TRBJ2-5